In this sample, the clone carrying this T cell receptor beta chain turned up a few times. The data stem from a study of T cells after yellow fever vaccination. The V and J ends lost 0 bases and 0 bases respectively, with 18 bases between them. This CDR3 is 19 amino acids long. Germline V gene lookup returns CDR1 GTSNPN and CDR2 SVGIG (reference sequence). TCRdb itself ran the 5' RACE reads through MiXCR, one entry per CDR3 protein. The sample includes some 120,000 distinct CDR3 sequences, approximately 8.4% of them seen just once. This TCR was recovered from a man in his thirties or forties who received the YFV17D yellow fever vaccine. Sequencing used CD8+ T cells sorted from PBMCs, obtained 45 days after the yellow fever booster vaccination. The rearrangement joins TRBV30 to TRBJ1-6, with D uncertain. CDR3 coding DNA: TGTGCCTGGAGTGTACGCGCAGGTTCTCTTAGCTCCTATAATTCACCCCTCCACTTT. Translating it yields CAWSVRAGSLSSYNSPLHF.